This T cell receptor (beta chain) stems from a study of blood T cell repertoires in COVID-19. The wider study: Sites across the United States, Italy and Spain contributed samples from acute and convalescent COVID-19. The cDNA or gDNA used as material had been derived from T cells, B-cell-depleted T cells, or PBMCs.

The table came from immunoSEQ multiplex PCR; TCRdb's copy has only in-frame clones and leaves some out. The sample has 30,000 to 40,000 clones, about 89% seen once. Sequencing used peripheral blood. The receptor was isolated from a human donor in a cohort sampled during active COVID-19.

CDR3 nucleotide sequence: TGTGCCAGCAGCCGGACAGGGGGCAATCAGCCCCAGCATTTT. Translation gives CASSRTGGNQPQHF. The chain employs TRBV9 and TRBJ1-5; 9 positions agree with TRBD1. Trimming removed 4 bases from V and 2 bases from J; junction bases left unmatched: 1. The CDR3 totals 14 residues. The germline V gene has CDR1 SGDLS and CDR2 YYNGEE.